This entry concerns a single T cell receptor (beta chain). What it binds is not known. This record comes from a study of Tregs in tolerant kidney transplant recipients. The study, taken as a whole, reports: Tolerant patients' donor-specific Tregs expanded beyond overall Tregs, suggesting antigen-driven growth. Validation in larger populations is needed because few patients were studied.

Germline-derived CDR1 and CDR2 are SQVTM and ANQGSEA. Trimming removed 1 base from V and 5 bases from J; junction bases left unmatched: 12. The CDR3 is 16 amino acids. Related graft donors supplied nonmyeloablative bone marrow transplants, and mixed chimerism was transient. Sequencing was performed with immunoSEQ multiplex PCR; in TCRdb, only in-frame clones are kept and a portion is missing. Of 50,000 to 55,000 clones listed, roughly nine tenths were seen once; the top ten hold roughly 15%. The sequenced sample was CD8+ T cells from blood (PBMCs), obtained 24 months after the transplant. The chain combines TRBV29-1 with TRBJ2-5; 8 nucleotides align to TRBD1. The TCR was taken from a human patient who received a combined kidney and bone marrow transplant. The graft donor may be the source of some T cells. CDR3: CSVEVPDRVGRETQYF. CDR3 nucleotide sequence: TGCAGCGTTGAAGTCCCGGACAGGGTCGGTAGGGAGACCCAGTACTTC.